The clone carrying this T cell receptor (beta chain) has a count of ten or more. Its antigen remains unknown. The V gene's germline CDR1 is SEHNR and CDR2 FQNEAQ (reference sequence). The length of the CDR3 is 16 residues. V was trimmed by 0 bases and J by 0 bases, leaving 9 bases between them. These data belong to a study of molecular identifiers for immune sequencing clone quantification. TCRdb reanalysed the PCR reads using MiXCR and keeps one entry per CDR3 protein. This table holds 600,000 to 650,000 distinct CDR3 sequences, nearly 20% found once. Researchers sorted naive CD8 T cells as cells that were CD8+CD4-CCR7+CD45RA+. Whole-study results and caveats: Among effectors, clones above 20 RNA copies held over 98% of molecules; among naive cells, under 1%.

This sequence joins TRBV7-9 and TRBJ2-4; the D gene is possibly TRBD2 (5 bases). This TCR came from a human donor in good health. Some libraries in this study had Jurkat cell RNA spiked in. The sequencing sample was made of naive CD8+ T cells from blood, with Jurkat cell RNA spiked in. Regarding subset: FACS-sorted CD8+CD4-CCR7+CD45RA+ naive T cells. CDR3 DNA sequence: TGTGCCAGCAGCTTAGCGGCCGGACTAGCCAAAAACATTCAGTACTTC. It encodes CASSLAAGLAKNIQYF.